The subject of this entry is one T cell receptor (beta chain). The trim removed 1 base at V and 8 bases at J, leaving 4 bases unmatched. This CDR3 is built from 13 residues. The data derive from a study of blood T cell repertoires in COVID-19. Study background: The cDNA or gDNA used as material had been derived from T cells, B-cell-depleted T cells, or PBMCs.

In the authors' methods: Amplification of reference gene primers was used by the study to estimate nucleated cell counts. The protocol was immunoSEQ multiplex PCR, while the TCRdb copy is restricted to in-frame clones and leaves out a portion. The D gene and trimming were derived from the DNA, and the V and J assignments and clone size from that table. The sample lists about 210,000 clones, approximately 84% occurring once. This TCR was recovered from a woman aged 45-65 years with active or convalescent COVID-19. The sequencing input was peripheral blood. The chain couples TRBV12-3 or TRBV12-4 to TRBJ1-2; 7 positions match TRBD1. The CDR3 reads CASSLEPGGGYTF. DNA of the CDR3: TGTGCCAGCAGTTTAGAGCCAGGGGGGGGCTACACCTTC.